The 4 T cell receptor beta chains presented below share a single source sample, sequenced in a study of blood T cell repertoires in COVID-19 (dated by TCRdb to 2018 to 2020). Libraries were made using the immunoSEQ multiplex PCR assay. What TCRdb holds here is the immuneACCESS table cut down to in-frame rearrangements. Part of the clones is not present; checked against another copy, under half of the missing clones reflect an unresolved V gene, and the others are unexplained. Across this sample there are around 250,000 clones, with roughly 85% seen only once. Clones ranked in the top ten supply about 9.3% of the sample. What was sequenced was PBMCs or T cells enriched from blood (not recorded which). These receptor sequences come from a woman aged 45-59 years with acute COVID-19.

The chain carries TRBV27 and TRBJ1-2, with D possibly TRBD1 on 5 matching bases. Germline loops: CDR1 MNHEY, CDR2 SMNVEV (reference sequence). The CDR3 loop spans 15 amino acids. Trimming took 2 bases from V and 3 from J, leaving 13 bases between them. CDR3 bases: TGTGCCAGCAGTTTAGTGTCAGGGAAGGACTATGGCTACACCTTC. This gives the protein CASSLVSGKDYGYTF.

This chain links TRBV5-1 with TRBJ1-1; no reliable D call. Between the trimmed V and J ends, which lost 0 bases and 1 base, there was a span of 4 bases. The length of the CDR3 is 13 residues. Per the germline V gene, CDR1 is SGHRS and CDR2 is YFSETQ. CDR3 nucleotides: TGCGCCAGCAGCTTGGATCAGAACACTGAAGCTTTCTTT. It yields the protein CASSLDQNTEAFF.

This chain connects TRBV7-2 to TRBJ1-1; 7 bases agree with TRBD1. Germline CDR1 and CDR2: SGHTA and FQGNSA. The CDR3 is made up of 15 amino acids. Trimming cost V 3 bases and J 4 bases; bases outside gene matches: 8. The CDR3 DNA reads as TGTGCCAGCAGCTTGTCCAGGGGGGTGAGCACTGAAGCTTTCTTT. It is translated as CASSLSRGVSTEAFF.

CDR3 sequence (DNA): TGTGCCAGTAGTACCCAACACGGGTCCTTTAACTATGGCTACACCTTC. Protein product: CASSTQHGSFNYGYTF. The chain uses TRBV19 and TRBJ1-2; D is undetermined. The CDR3 consists of 16 residues. Trimming stripped 4 bases from V and 1 base from J, with 16 bases between. CDR1 is LNHDA and CDR2 is SQIVND in the germline V gene (reference sequence).